This T cell receptor (beta chain) originates from a study of identical twins. Study-wide results and limits: For out-of-frame beta sequences, excess twin sharing was weaker. A cross-sectional statistical analysis, not follow-up of the same donors, supported the conclusions.

This CDR3 contains 14 residues. V trimming: 2 bases; J trimming: 8 bases; junction bases outside the gene matches: 4. In this sample, this clonotype turned up a few times. Its antigen is currently unknown. TCRdb analysed the 5' RACE reads with MiXCR anew, one entry per CDR3 protein. This sample has some 500,000 distinct CDR3 sequences, with around a tenth found just once. This sample was shared with a second study, whose subject was yellow fever vaccine responses in identical twins.

The V gene is TRBV12-3 or TRBV12-4, the J gene TRBJ2-1; 9 bases agree with TRBD1. The source of this sequence is a woman in her late teens or twenties in good health. The sample comprised PBMCs. DNA of the CDR3: TGTGCCAGCAGTTTATCTGACAGGGGGGATGAGCAGTTCTTC. This encodes CASSLSDRGDEQFF.